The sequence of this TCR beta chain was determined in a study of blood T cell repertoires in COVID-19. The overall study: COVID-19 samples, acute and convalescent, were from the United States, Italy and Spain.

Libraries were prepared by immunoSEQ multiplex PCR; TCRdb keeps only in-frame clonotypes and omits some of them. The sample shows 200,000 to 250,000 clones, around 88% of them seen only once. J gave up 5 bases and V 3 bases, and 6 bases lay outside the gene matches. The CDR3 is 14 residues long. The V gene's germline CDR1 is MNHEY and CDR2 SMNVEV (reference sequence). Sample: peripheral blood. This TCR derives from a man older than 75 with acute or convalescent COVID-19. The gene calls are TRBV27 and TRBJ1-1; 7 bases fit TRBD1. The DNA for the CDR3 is TGTGCCAGCAGTTTTGTAGGGGGCGTGACTGAAGCTTTCTTT. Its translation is CASSFVGGVTEAFF.